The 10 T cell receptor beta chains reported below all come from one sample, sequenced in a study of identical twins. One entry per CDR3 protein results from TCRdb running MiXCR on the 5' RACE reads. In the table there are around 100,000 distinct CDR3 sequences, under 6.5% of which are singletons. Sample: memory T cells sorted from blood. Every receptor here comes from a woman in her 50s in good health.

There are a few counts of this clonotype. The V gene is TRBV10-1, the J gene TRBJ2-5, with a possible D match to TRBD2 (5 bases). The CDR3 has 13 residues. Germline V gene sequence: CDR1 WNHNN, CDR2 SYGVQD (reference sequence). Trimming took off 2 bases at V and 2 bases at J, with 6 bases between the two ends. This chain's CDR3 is CASSEDYQETQYF. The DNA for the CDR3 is TGCGCCAGCAGTGAGGACTATCAAGAGACCCAGTACTTC.

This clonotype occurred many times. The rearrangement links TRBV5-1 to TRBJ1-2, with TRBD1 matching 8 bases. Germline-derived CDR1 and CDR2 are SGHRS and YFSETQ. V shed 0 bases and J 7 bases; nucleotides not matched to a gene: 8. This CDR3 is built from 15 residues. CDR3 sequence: CASSLGQGKSSGYTF. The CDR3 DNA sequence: TGCGCCAGCAGCTTGGGACAGGGGAAGAGCTCTGGCTACACCTTC.

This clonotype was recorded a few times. CDR3 nucleotides: TGCAGTGCGGTCCTAGCGGGAATTTCAAACAATGAGCAGTTCTTC. This sequence encodes CSAVLAGISNNEQFF. This sequence joins TRBV20-1 and TRBJ2-1, with 9 nucleotides matching TRBD2. Germline V gene data show CDR1 as DFQATT and CDR2 as SNEGSKA (reference sequence). This CDR3 region has 15 residues. J was trimmed by 5 bases and V by 6 bases; bases with no gene match: 11.

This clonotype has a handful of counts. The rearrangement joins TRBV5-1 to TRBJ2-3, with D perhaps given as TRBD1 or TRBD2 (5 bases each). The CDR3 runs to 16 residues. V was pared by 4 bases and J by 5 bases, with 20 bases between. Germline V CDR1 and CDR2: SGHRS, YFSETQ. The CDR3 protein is CASSRGGRVAGDTQYF. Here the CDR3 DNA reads TGCGCCAGCAGCCGTGGGGGTCGAGTCGCGGGAGATACGCAGTATTTT.

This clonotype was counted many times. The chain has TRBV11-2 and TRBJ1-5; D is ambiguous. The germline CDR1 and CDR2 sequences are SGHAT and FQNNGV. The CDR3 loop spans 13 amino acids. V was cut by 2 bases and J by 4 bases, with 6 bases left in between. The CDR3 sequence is CASSLQENQPQHF. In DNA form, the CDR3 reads TGTGCCAGCAGCTTACAGGAGAATCAGCCCCAGCATTTT.

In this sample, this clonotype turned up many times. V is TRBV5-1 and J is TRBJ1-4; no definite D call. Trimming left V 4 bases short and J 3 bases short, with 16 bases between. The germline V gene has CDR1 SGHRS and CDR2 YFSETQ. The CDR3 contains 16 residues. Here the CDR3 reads CASSPWTETPNEKLFF. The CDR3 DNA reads TGCGCCAGCAGCCCCTGGACCGAAACTCCTAATGAAAAACTGTTTTTT.

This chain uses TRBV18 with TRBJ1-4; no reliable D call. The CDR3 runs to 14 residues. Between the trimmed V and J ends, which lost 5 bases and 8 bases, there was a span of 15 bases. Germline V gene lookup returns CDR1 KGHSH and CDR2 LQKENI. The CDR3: CASSYDGGAEKLFF. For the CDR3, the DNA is TGTGCCAGCTCATATGACGGAGGCGCGGAAAAACTGTTTTTT.

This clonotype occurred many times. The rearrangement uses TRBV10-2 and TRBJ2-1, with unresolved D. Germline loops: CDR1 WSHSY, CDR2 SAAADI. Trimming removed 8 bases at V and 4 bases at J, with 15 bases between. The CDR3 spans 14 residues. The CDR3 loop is CASQTGPRYNEQFF. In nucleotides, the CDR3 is TGCGCCAGCCAAACCGGGCCTAGGTACAATGAGCAGTTCTTC.

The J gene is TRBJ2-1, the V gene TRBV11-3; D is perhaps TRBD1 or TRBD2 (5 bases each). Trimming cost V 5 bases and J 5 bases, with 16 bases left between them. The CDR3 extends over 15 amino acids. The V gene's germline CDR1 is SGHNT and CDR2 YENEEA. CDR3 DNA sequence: TGTGCCAGCAGCCCATTCCGGGGCCCCGACAATGAGCAGTTCTTC. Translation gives CASSPFRGPDNEQFF.

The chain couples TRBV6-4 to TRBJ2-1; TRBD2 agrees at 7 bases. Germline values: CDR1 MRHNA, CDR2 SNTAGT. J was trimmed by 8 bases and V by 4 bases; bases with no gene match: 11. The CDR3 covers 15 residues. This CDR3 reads CASSVKAGTMYEQFF. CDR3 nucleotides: TGTGCCAGCAGTGTCAAAGCCGGGACTATGTATGAGCAGTTCTTC.